This TCR beta chain was obtained from a study of identical twins. Study-wide findings and caveats: Insertions were fewer in abundant cord blood beta clonotypes, whereas memory repertoires showed none of this pattern.

TCRdb used MiXCR to reprocess the 5' RACE reads, holding one entry per CDR3 protein. The data show fewer than 900,000 distinct CDR3 sequences, 15% to 20% seen once. This clonotype was counted many times. Its antigen is undetermined. V was pared by 3 bases and J by 1 base, with 13 bases between. This CDR3 has 15 amino acids. The germline gives CDR1 LNHNV, CDR2 YYDKDF (reference sequence). These data are also associated with another study on T cells expressing NK-cell markers. That work states: Each of 5 to 7 donors carried dominant NKG2C+ clonotypes accounting for about 1.0-7.5% of CD8+ T cells. In a handful of donors, dominant clonotypes made up about 25-60.1% of CD3+CD56-NKG2C+ cells.

The sequencing sample was made of PBMCs. The gene calls are TRBV15 and TRBJ2-7; the D call may be TRBD1 or TRBD2 (7 bases each). The sequence was collected from a woman in her late teens or twenties in good health. In DNA form, the CDR3 reads TGTGCCACCAGCAGGGAGCGGGACAGTTCCTACGAGCAGTACTTC. Its protein is CATSRERDSSYEQYF. The whole variable domain, filled in from reference TRBV15 and TRBJ2-7, reads DAMVIQNPRYQVTQFGKPVTLSCSQTLNHNVMYWYQQKSSQAPKLLFHYYDKDFNNEADTPDNFQSRRPNTSFCFLDIRSPGLGDTAMYLCATSRERDSSYEQYFGPGTRLTVT.